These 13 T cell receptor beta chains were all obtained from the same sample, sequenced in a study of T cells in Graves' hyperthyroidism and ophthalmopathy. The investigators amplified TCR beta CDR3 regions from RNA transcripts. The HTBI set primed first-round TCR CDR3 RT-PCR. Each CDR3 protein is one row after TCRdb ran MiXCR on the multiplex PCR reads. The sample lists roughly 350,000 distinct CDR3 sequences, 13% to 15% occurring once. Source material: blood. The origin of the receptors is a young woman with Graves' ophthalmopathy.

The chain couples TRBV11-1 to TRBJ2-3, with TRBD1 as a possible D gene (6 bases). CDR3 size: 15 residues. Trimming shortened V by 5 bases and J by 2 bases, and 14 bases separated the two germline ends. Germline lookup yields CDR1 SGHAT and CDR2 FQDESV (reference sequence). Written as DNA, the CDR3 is TGTGCCAGCAGCGAGGTGGGGACACACACAGATACGCAGTATTTT. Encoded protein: CASSEVGTHTDTQYF.

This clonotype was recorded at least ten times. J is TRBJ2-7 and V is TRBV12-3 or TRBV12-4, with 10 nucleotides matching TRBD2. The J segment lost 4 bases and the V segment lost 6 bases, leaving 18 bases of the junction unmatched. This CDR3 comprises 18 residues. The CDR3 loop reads CASRNCFRAGGPSYEQYF. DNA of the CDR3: TGTGCCAGCAGAAACTGTTTTCGAGCGGGGGGGCCTTCGTACGAGCAGTACTTC.

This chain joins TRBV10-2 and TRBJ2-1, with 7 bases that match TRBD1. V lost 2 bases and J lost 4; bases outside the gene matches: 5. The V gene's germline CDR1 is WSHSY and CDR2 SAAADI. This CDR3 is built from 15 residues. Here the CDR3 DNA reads TGCGCCAGCAGTGAGATAGGGGGCGCGTACAATGAGCAGTTCTTC. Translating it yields CASSEIGGAYNEQFF.

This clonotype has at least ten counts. The CDR3 protein is CASSTSDPYEQYF. Here the CDR3 DNA reads TGTGCCAGCAGTACGTCAGACCCCTACGAGCAGTACTTC. The chain combines TRBV6-1 with TRBJ2-7; D unclear. The germline V gene has CDR1 MNHNS and CDR2 SASEGT. The ends were cut back, 5 bases at V and 2 bases at J, with 10 bases in the middle. The CDR3 contains 13 residues.

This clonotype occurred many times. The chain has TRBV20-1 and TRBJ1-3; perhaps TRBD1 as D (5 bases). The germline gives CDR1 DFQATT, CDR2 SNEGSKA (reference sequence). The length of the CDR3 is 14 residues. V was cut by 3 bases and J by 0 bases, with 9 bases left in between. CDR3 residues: CSASPRGSGNTIYF. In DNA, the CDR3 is TGCAGTGCTAGTCCGAGGGGCTCTGGAAACACCATATATTTT.

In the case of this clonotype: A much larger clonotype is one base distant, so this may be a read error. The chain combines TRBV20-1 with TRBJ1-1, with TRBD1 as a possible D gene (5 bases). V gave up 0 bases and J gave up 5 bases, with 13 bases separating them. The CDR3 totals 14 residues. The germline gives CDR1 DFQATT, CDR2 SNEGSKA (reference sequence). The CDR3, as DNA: TGCAGTGCTAGAGATCCGGCAGGGAGAACTGAAGCTTTCTTT. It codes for CSARDPAGRTEAFF.

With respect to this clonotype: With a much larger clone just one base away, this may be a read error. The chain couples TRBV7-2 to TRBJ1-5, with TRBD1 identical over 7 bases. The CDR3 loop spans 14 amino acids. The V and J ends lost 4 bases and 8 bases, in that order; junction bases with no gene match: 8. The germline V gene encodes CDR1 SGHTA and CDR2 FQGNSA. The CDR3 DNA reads TGTGCCAGCAGCTCCCACAGGGGAAATAAGCCCCAGCATTTT. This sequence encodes CASSSHRGNKPQHF.

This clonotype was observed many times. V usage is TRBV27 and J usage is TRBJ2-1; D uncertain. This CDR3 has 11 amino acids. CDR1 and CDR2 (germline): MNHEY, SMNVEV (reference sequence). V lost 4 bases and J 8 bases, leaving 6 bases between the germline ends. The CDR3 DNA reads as TGTGCCAGCAGTTCATACGATGAGCAGTTCTTC. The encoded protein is CASSSYDEQFF.

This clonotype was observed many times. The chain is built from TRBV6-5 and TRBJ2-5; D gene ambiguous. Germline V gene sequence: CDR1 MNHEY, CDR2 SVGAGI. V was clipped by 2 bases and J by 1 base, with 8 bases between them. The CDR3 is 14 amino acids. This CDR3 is CASSYITAQETQYF. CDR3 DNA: TGTGCCAGCAGTTACATAACAGCCCAAGAGACCCAGTACTTC.

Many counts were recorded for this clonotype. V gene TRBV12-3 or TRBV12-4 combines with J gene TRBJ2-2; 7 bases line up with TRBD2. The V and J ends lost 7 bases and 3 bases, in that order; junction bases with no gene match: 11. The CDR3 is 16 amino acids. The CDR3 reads CASNPDGGGYTGELFF. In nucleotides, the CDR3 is TGTGCCAGCAATCCCGATGGGGGGGGGTACACCGGGGAGCTGTTTTTT.

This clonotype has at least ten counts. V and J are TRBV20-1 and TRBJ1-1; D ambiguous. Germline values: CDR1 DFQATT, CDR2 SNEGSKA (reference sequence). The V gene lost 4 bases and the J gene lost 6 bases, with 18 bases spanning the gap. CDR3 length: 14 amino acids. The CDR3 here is CSATSTNPIPEAFF. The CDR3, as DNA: TGCAGTGCTACCTCGACCAACCCTATCCCTGAAGCTTTCTTT.

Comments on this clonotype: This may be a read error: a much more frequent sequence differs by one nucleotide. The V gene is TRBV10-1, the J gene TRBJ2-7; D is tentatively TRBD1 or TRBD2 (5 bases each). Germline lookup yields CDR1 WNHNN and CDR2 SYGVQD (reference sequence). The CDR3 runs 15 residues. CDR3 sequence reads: CASSESYRGSYGQYF. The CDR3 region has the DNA TGCGCCAGCAGTGAGTCTTATCGGGGCTCCTACGGGCAGTACTTC.

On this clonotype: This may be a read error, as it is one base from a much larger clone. This CDR3 reads CASKGSSGVNEQFF. Written as DNA, the CDR3 is TGCGCCAGCAAGGGATCTTCGGGTGTAAATGAGCAGTTCTTC. V is TRBV5-1 and J is TRBJ2-1; D gene ambiguous. Deletions cut 6 bases from V and 7 bases from J, with 17 bases between. CDR1 is SGHRS and CDR2 is YFSETQ in the germline V gene. This CDR3 has 14 residues. The full variable domain, completed using reference TRBV5-1 and TRBJ2-1, is KAGVTQTPRYLIKTRGQQVTLSCSPISGHRSVSWYQQTPGQGLQFLFEYFSETQRNKGNFPGRFSGRQFSNSRSEMNVSTLELGDSALYLCASKGSSGVNEQFFGPGTRLTVL.